This TCR beta chain comes out of a study of regulatory T cells in long-lasting Graves disease. For TCR beta, libraries came from iRepertoire HTBI primers and Arm-PCR of CDR3 regions. In TCRdb, the multiplex PCR reads were re-called with MiXCR into one record per CDR3 protein. The table has about 560,000 distinct CDR3 sequences, roughly 15% seen once; the top ten hold more than 10%. This clonotype appeared a few times. The time point denotes: newly diagnosed GD, antithyroid drugs for less than 3 months. From RNA extracted from PBMCs, the TCR library was made. The sample was also linked to a second study, of T cells in Graves' hyperthyroidism and ophthalmopathy. That work adds: When ophthalmopathy did not progress within 18 months, Graves' hyperthyroidism was considered stable. Patients were excluded because of uncontrolled infection, other autoimmune disease, pregnancy or lactation. TCR CDR3 regions were first amplified by RT-PCR with HTBI primers.

Source: peripheral blood mononuclear cells (PBMCs), taken at new diagnosis, from a patient treated with antithyroid drugs. This clonotype originated in a young man with Graves disease.

The CDR3 DNA follows: TGTGCCACCCGGACTAGCGGGAGGAGCTCCTACAATGAGCAGTTCTTC. Amino acid sequence: CATRTSGRSSYNEQFF. The chain uses TRBV6-2 or TRBV6-3 and TRBJ2-1; 14 bases fit TRBD2. Trimming took 10 bases from V and 0 from J; bases not matched to a gene: 5. CDR1 is MNHEY, CDR2 SVGEGT, per germline. The CDR3 runs 16 residues.